Shown below are 20 T cell receptor beta chains from a single sample sequenced in a study of Ad26.COV2.S vaccination and SARS-CoV-2 variants. Using immunoSEQ multiplex PCR, the repertoire was profiled, and TCRdb retains in-frame clones only, with some absent. This table has hundreds of thousands of clones, 89% appearing once. Treatment here: roughly 18 received Ad26.COV2.S at low or high dose, single or two shots; 5 received placebo; per-sample allocation not given. Samples analyzed were those drawn on day 63 after the first vaccine or placebo injection. Material: peripheral blood, obtained in a trial of Ad26.COV2.S vaccine versus placebo. The receptor source for this set is a person aged 18 to 59 who received the Ad26.COV2.S COVID-19 vaccine or a placebo.

V is TRBV5-4 and J is TRBJ1-1, with 11 bases aligning to TRBD1. The V gene end was trimmed by 4 bases and the J gene end by 4 bases; junction bases not matched to a gene: 9. Germline CDR1 is SGHNT and CDR2 is YYREEE (reference sequence). The CDR3 is made up of 16 amino acids. The CDR3 reads CASSPILDRGPTEAFF. The DNA for the CDR3 is TGTGCCAGCAGCCCTATTTTGGACAGGGGGCCCACTGAAGCTTTCTTT.

The chain combines TRBV11-1 with TRBJ1-3; D is ambiguous. CDR1 and CDR2 (germline): SGHAT, FQDESV (reference sequence). V lost 5 bases, J lost 1 base, and 15 bases lay in between. The CDR3 loop spans 16 amino acids. The CDR3 loop reads CASSRNDYFSGNTIYF. The CDR3 DNA reads TGTGCCAGCAGCCGAAACGACTATTTTTCTGGAAACACCATATATTTT. Filled out from reference TRBV11-1 and TRBJ1-3, the complete variable domain reads EAEVAQSPRYKITEKSQAVAFWCDPISGHATLYWYRQILGQGPELLVQFQDESVVDDSQLPKDRFSAERLKGVDSTLKIQPAELGDSAMYLCASSRNDYFSGNTIYFGEGSWLTVV.

The chain recombines TRBV27 with TRBJ2-1; D might be TRBD2 (6 bases). V was shortened by 1 base and J by 0 bases, with 10 bases between the two germline ends. The germline V gene encodes CDR1 MNHEY and CDR2 SMNVEV (reference sequence). This CDR3 has 16 amino acids. The CDR3 DNA reads TGTGCCAGCAGTTTATGGGCGGGATACTCCTACAATGAGCAGTTCTTC. Amino acid sequence: CASSLWAGYSYNEQFF.

V and J are TRBV14 and TRBJ2-5; 9 bases are a match to TRBD2. The CDR3 runs 15 residues. V lost 4 bases to trimming and J lost 5 bases; unmatched junction nucleotides: 8. Germline values: CDR1 SGHDN, CDR2 FVKESK. CDR3 nucleotide sequence: TGTGCCAGCAGCCCAGGGCGGGAGGGCGCGGAGACCCAGTACTTC. It yields the protein CASSPGREGAETQYF.

The rearrangement links TRBV20-1 to TRBJ1-1; no clear D gene. Germline values: CDR1 DFQATT, CDR2 SNEGSKA (reference sequence). This CDR3 is built from 11 residues. The CDR3 protein is CSGTENTEAFF. The CDR3 nucleotides read TGCAGCGGCACAGAGAACACTGAAGCTTTCTTT.

The chain joins TRBV19 to TRBJ2-2; 11 bases fit TRBD1. The V segment lost 2 bases and the J segment 1 base; nucleotides outside the gene matches: 3. The CDR3 runs to 17 residues. CDR1 and CDR2 (germline): LNHDA, SQIVND (reference sequence). CDR3 protein: CASSIRDRGVNTGELFF. DNA for the CDR3: TGTGCCAGTAGTATAAGGGACAGGGGGGTGAACACCGGGGAGCTGTTTTTT.

The chain employs TRBV6-5 and TRBJ2-3; a weak D match, TRBD2 (5 bases). Trimming removed 6 bases from V and 4 bases from J, with 17 bases in between. Germline V gene sequence: CDR1 MNHEY, CDR2 SVGAGI. This CDR3 is built from 15 residues. The CDR3 nucleotides read TGTGCCAGCAGGGTAGCCACCGGCGGGCCAGATACGCAGTATTTT. Its translation is CASRVATGGPDTQYF.

The chain joins TRBV4-1 to TRBJ1-3; 8 bases line up with TRBD1. The V gene's germline CDR1 is MGHRA and CDR2 YSYEKL. The V and J ends lost 6 bases and 7 bases, in that order; junction bases with no gene match: 20. The CDR3 runs to 18 residues. CDR3 protein: CASRKTERGAGGRNTIYF. The CDR3 nucleotides are TGCGCCAGCAGGAAGACGGAGAGGGGGGCAGGGGGCAGGAACACCATATATTTT.

This chain uses TRBV19 with TRBJ1-1; D unresolved. Per germline, CDR1 LNHDA and CDR2 SQIVND (reference sequence). This CDR3 spans 14 amino acids. Trimming took off 3 bases at V and 6 bases at J, with 14 bases between the two ends. The CDR3, as DNA: TGTGCCAGTAGTATTTCCCGGGCCTGGCCTGAAGCTTTCTTT. Protein product: CASSISRAWPEAFF.

This chain uses TRBV19 with TRBJ2-5; D is unresolved. Per germline, CDR1 LNHDA and CDR2 SQIVND (reference sequence). V gave up 4 bases and J gave up 5 bases, with 11 bases separating them. The CDR3 has 13 residues. This CDR3 reads CASSTGRYETQYF. In DNA form, the CDR3 reads TGTGCCAGTAGTACGGGTCGGTACGAGACCCAGTACTTC.

The chain is built from TRBV2 and TRBJ2-5, with 9 positions matching TRBD1. The CDR3 consists of 13 residues. The V segment lost 7 bases and the J segment 3 bases; nucleotides outside the gene matches: 3. CDR1 and CDR2 from the germline V gene are SNHLY and FYNNEI. The DNA for the CDR3 is TGTGCCAGCAAAGGGACAGGGAAAGAGACCCAGTACTTC. It codes for CASKGTGKETQYF.

The chain has TRBV3-1 (or the pseudogene TRBV3-2) and TRBJ2-4, with 8 bases that match TRBD2. V was pared by 8 bases and J by 6 bases, with 9 bases of the junction left unmatched. This CDR3 has 14 residues. In germline, CDR1 is LGHDT, CDR2 YNNKEL (reference sequence). DNA of the CDR3: TGTGCCAGCCCTTGGCGGGAGGACGTAAACATTCAGTACTTC. This sequence encodes CASPWREDVNIQYF.

V is TRBV6-4 and J is TRBJ1-5; D gene uncertain. This CDR3 has 13 residues. The V end was cut by 4 bases, the J end by 7 bases, with 11 bases between. CDR1 and CDR2 from the germline V gene are MRHNA and SNTAGT. CDR3 protein: CASSALPGQPQHF. CDR3 bases: TGTGCCAGCAGTGCCCTGCCTGGGCAGCCCCAGCATTTT.

Here the CDR3 DNA reads TGTGCCTGGAGTGTACCTCTCCGGACAGGATGGGCCTACGAGCAGTACTTC. As protein: CAWSVPLRTGWAYEQYF. The V gene is TRBV30, the J gene TRBJ2-7; 7 nucleotides agree with TRBD1. Trimming removed 0 bases from V and 2 bases from J; junction bases left unmatched: 13. The CDR3 loop spans 17 amino acids. Germline V lookup: CDR1 GTSNPN, CDR2 SVGIG (reference sequence).

DNA of the CDR3: TGTGCCAGTTCCTGGCAGCGGGGTGACAATGAGCAGTTCTTC. The encoded protein is CASSWQRGDNEQFF. The chain is built from TRBV19 and TRBJ2-1; 7 nucleotides line up with TRBD2. The CDR3 has 14 amino acids. J gave up 5 bases and V 8 bases, and 9 bases lay outside the gene matches. CDR1 and CDR2 (germline): LNHDA, SQIVND (reference sequence).

This clone was counted between two and nine times. Other DNA sequences in the sample encode the same CDR3. DNA of the CDR3: TGTGCCATCAGTGAAGGAGTTCAGCCCCAGCATTTT. Protein sequence: CAISEGVQPQHF. The chain is built from TRBV10-3 and TRBJ1-5, with D hard to call. This CDR3 comprises 12 residues. The V gene lost 3 bases and the J gene lost 6 bases, with 6 bases spanning the gap. The germline V gene encodes CDR1 ENHRY and CDR2 SYGVKD.

The chain couples TRBV11-3 to TRBJ2-2; D call uncertain. Trimming removed 0 bases at V and 6 bases at J, with 8 bases between. Looked up from germline, CDR1 is SGHNT and CDR2 is YENEEA. The CDR3 sequence is 14 residues long. The CDR3 DNA reads as TGTGCCAGCAGCTTAGAGTCCTGGCCCGGGGAGCTGTTTTTT. This sequence encodes CASSLESWPGELFF.

The CDR3 coding sequence is TGTGCCTGGAGGCCGGGGGGGAGCGAGCAAGAGACCCAGTACTTC. This codes for CAWRPGGSEQETQYF. The J gene is TRBJ2-5, the V gene TRBV30; TRBD2 matches 8 bases. This CDR3 comprises 15 residues. Losses at the gene ends were 3 bases for V and 2 bases for J; bases not matched to a gene: 8. Per germline, CDR1 GTSNPN and CDR2 SVGIG (reference sequence). The variable domain in full, completed from reference TRBV30 and TRBJ2-5, reads SQTIHQWPATLVQPVGSPLSLECTVEGTSNPNLYWYRQAAGRGLQLLFYSVGIGQISSEVPQNLSASRPQDRQFILSSKKLLLSDSGFYLCAWRPGGSEQETQYFGPGTRLLVL.

This chain uses TRBV15 with TRBJ2-2; D gene unclear. This CDR3 has 16 amino acids. Per the germline V gene, CDR1 is LNHNV and CDR2 is YYDKDF (reference sequence). V was pared by 0 bases and J by 0 bases, with 8 bases between. CDR3 bases: TGTGCCACCAGCAGAGATGGGTCAGCGAACACCGGGGAGCTGTTTTTT. It encodes CATSRDGSANTGELFF.

This chain uses TRBV24-1 with TRBJ2-1; D is ambiguous. CDR1 and CDR2 from the germline V gene are KGHDR and SFDVKD. The CDR3 runs to 12 residues. V was pared by 3 bases and J by 7 bases, with 6 bases between. CDR3 in DNA: TGTGCCACCAGTGATGAGGTAAATGAGCAGTTCTTC. The encoded protein is CATSDEVNEQFF.